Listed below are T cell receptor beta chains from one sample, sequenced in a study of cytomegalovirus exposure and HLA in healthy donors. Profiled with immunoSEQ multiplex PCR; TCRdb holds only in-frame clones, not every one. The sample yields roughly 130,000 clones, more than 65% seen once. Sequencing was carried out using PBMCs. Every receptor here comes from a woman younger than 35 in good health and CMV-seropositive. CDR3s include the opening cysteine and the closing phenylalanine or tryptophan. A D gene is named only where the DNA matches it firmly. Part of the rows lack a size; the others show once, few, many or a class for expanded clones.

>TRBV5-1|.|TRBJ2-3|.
CASSFTGHSDTQYF
TGCGCCAGCAGCTTTACCGGACATTCAGATACGCAGTATTTT
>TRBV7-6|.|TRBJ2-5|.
CASRQTGETQYF
TGTGCCAGCAGGCAGACAGGAGAGACCCAGTACTTC
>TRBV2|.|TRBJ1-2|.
CASEPLRGNYGYTF
TGTGCCAGCGAACCCTTGCGGGGCAATTATGGCTACACCTTC
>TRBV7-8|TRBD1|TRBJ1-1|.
CASSVAGTGGEAEAFF
TGTGCCAGCAGCGTCGCCGGGACAGGGGGCGAGGCTGAAGCTTTCTTT
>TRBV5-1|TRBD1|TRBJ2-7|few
CASSVWGQTYEQYF
TGCGCCAGCAGCGTATGGGGACAGACATACGAGCAGTACTTC
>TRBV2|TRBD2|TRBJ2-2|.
CASTPPPGLKSYTGELFF
TGTGCCTCCACACCGCCACCGGGACTAAAAAGCTACACCGGGGAGCTGTTTTTT
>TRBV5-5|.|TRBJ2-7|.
CASSSWTENYEQYF
TGTGCCAGCAGCTCGTGGACTGAAAACTACGAGCAGTACTTC
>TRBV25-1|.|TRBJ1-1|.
CASSPPRGETEAFF
TGTGCCAGCAGTCCCCCGCGGGGAGAAACTGAAGCTTTCTTT
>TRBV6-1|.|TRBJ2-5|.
CASSTTPTREETQYF
TGTGCCAGCAGTACAACTCCGACACGAGAAGAGACCCAGTACTTC
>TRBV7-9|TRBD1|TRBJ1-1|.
CSSSPGQVEAFF
TGTTCCAGCAGCCCCGGACAGGTTGAAGCTTTCTTT
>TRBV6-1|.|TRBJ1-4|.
CASTAGFNEKLFF
TGTGCCAGCACAGCGGGGTTTAATGAAAAACTGTTTTTT
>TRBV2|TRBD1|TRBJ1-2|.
CASSDLTGGGGYTF
TGTGCCAGCAGTGACCTGACAGGGGGAGGAGGCTACACCTTC
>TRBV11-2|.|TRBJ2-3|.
CASSLDGGGRGQYF
TGTGCCAGCAGCTTAGATGGTGGAGGACGAGGGCAGTATTTT
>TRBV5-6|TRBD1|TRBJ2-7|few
CASSFGQGKYEQYF
TGTGCCAGCAGCTTTGGACAGGGGAAATACGAGCAGTACTTC
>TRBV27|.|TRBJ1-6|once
CASSDGTSLHF
TGTGCCAGCAGTGACGGGACTTCCCTCCACTTT
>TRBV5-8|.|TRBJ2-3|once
CASRGVTDTQYF
TGTGCCAGCAGAGGGGTCACAGATACGCAGTATTTT